These T cell receptor beta chains were read from a single sample in a study of beta chain features in type 1 diabetes. This table comes from immunoSEQ multiplex PCR, and its TCRdb copy is limited to in-frame clones, with some not included. The sample gives hundreds of thousands of clones, 15% of which show up once; approximately 0.015% is in the top ten. Sequenced sample: naive CD4+ T cells from blood. Receptor source: a man aged 18 to 35 with type 1 diabetes. The CDR3 runs from the conserved cysteine through the conserved F or W. Fields, in order: V gene, clone size, CDR3 protein. Only part of the rows carry a size: once, few, many, or a class if the clone is expanded.

v_call: TRBV29-1
clone_size: NA
cdr3_aa: CSARFAGQRAKNIQYF

v_call: TRBV9
clone_size: NA
cdr3_aa: CASSVGFGNEQFF

v_call: TRBV5-1
clone_size: few
cdr3_aa: CASSSMPAGGSDTQYF

v_call: TRBV27
clone_size: NA
cdr3_aa: CASSSGTGGENPSTDTQYF

v_call: TRBV30
clone_size: NA
cdr3_aa: CAWSRTGSTGELFF

v_call: TRBV5-4
clone_size: few
cdr3_aa: CASSLRRGDGEQYF

v_call: TRBV6-6
clone_size: NA
cdr3_aa: CASSHSGGAYNEQFF

v_call: TRBV18
clone_size: few
cdr3_aa: CASSVTGALQETQYF

v_call: TRBV7-8
clone_size: few
cdr3_aa: CASPTAGPTDTQYF

v_call: TRBV5-4
clone_size: few
cdr3_aa: CASSSGQGSNQPQHF

v_call: TRBV20-1
clone_size: few
cdr3_aa: CSARGENEQFF

v_call: TRBV23-1
clone_size: NA
cdr3_aa: CASSQSGTGLRTHSGNTQYF

v_call: TRBV14
clone_size: NA
cdr3_aa: CASSRQGGYGYTF

v_call: TRBV11-2
clone_size: NA
cdr3_aa: CASSFDWNTEAFF

v_call: TRBV29-1
clone_size: NA
cdr3_aa: CSSSGRTRSTDTQYF

v_call: TRBV29-1
clone_size: NA
cdr3_aa: CSVDPSHGGELFF

v_call: TRBV7-2
clone_size: NA
cdr3_aa: CASSLAPRDGYTF

v_call: TRBV20-1
clone_size: few
cdr3_aa: CSARDPYEQYF

v_call: TRBV30
clone_size: few
cdr3_aa: CAWSTRNEQFF

v_call: TRBV5-1
clone_size: few
cdr3_aa: CASSLEGFDGYTF

v_call: TRBV29-1
clone_size: few
cdr3_aa: CSVDKGAFQETQYF

v_call: TRBV5-1
clone_size: few
cdr3_aa: CASSLVAAQETQYF

v_call: TRBV6-6
clone_size: few
cdr3_aa: CASTEPGQGAEPQHF

v_call: TRBV11-2
clone_size: NA
cdr3_aa: CASSFRRDSYGYTF

v_call: TRBV5-6
clone_size: NA
cdr3_aa: CASSWDRGRTDTQYF

v_call: TRBV27
clone_size: NA
cdr3_aa: CASSSSRTSGVSSLFF

v_call: TRBV30
clone_size: NA
cdr3_aa: CAWAWTGTNGYTF

v_call: TRBV30
clone_size: NA
cdr3_aa: CACKPLAGRSEQYF

v_call: TRBV4-1
clone_size: few
cdr3_aa: CASSQVPAGLNTEAFF

v_call: TRBV30
clone_size: few
cdr3_aa: CAWNTGAYEQYF

v_call: TRBV7-6
clone_size: NA
cdr3_aa: CASSLGGGLFYGYTF

v_call: TRBV30
clone_size: few
cdr3_aa: CAWSVGLAATTDTQYF

v_call: TRBV30
clone_size: few
cdr3_aa: CAGDRLNTEAFF

v_call: TRBV15
clone_size: NA
cdr3_aa: CATSRAMLAGGTGGYEQYF

v_call: TRBV9
clone_size: few
cdr3_aa: CASSAETGRQETQYF

v_call: TRBV6-5
clone_size: NA
cdr3_aa: CASRAGLPMNTQYF

v_call: TRBV5-1
clone_size: few
cdr3_aa: CASSLGLAATDTQYF

v_call: TRBV7-8
clone_size: NA
cdr3_aa: CASSPGQQETQYF

v_call: TRBV5-4
clone_size: few
cdr3_aa: CASSPDSSPVNEQYF

v_call: TRBV30
clone_size: NA
cdr3_aa: CAWAHHSETEAFF

v_call: TRBV5-6
clone_size: few
cdr3_aa: CASSFGLAETQYF

v_call: TRBV7-2
clone_size: few
cdr3_aa: CASSPKKVRGSLTYNEQFF

v_call: TRBV5-1
clone_size: NA
cdr3_aa: CASSLGSGRRYGYTF

v_call: TRBV30
clone_size: few
cdr3_aa: CAWSVQSNEKLFF

v_call: TRBV5-5
clone_size: NA
cdr3_aa: CASSLRTANVEETQYF

v_call: TRBV13
clone_size: few
cdr3_aa: CASSLRGAAGTEAFF

v_call: TRBV6-5
clone_size: few
cdr3_aa: CASTETSGGTDTQYF

v_call: TRBV25-1
clone_size: NA
cdr3_aa: CASSVGQASSYNEQFF